This record covers a single T cell receptor beta chain. The sample comes from a study of blood T cell repertoires in COVID-19. This CDR3 has 12 amino acids. V was trimmed by 1 base and J by 13 bases, leaving 13 bases between them. Germline V gene sequence: CDR1 SGHTA, CDR2 FQGNSA. Original processing notes: Reference gene primer amplification gave estimated nucleated cell counts. The table came from immunoSEQ multiplex PCR; TCRdb's copy has only in-frame clones and leaves some out. That table furnishes V, J and clone size, whereas the DNA furnished D and trimming. The sample consists of roughly 170,000 clones, 84% of them appearing once.

The TCR comes from a human donor in a cohort sampled during active COVID-19. Sequencing was done on a sample of peripheral blood. V gene TRBV7-2 combines with J gene TRBJ1-2; no clear D gene. The CDR3 here is CASSLDGRSCTF. The CDR3 DNA is TGTGCCAGCAGCTTAGACGGCAGGTCCTGCACCTTC. The full variable domain, its missing parts supplied by reference TRBV7-2 and TRBJ1-2, is GAGVSQSPSNKVTEKGKDVELRCDPISGHTALYWYRQSLGQGLEFLIYFQGNSAPDKSGLPSDRFSAERTGGSVSTLTIQRTQQEDSAVYLCASSLDGRSCTFGSGTRLTVV.